This T cell receptor beta chain appears in the sequencing data of a study of cytomegalovirus exposure and HLA in healthy donors. Vbeta (60) and Jbeta (13) primers were used in the PCR. Generated by immunoSEQ multiplex PCR, the TCRdb table keeps only in-frame clones and is missing some. The data show around 150,000 clones, with about three quarters seen just once and about 0.91% held by the top ten. Deletions cut 2 bases from V and 4 bases from J, with 9 bases between. The germline CDR1 and CDR2 sequences are MNHEY and SVGAGI. This CDR3 contains 14 residues. The J gene is TRBJ1-3, the V gene TRBV6-5, with D unclear. The sequencing sample was made of PBMCs. This sequence was found in a woman aged 45-60 years in good health and CMV-seropositive. CDR3 residues: CASSYEGGGNTIYF. The CDR3 bases are TGTGCCAGCAGTTACGAGGGAGGGGGAAACACCATATATTTT.